This entry describes one T cell receptor (beta chain). A second nested PCR with blocking oligonucleotides suppressed unpaired genes. TCRdb reanalysed the emulsion pairing reads using MiXCR and keeps one entry per CDR3 protein. The repertoire has about 40,000 distinct CDR3 sequences, 45% to 55% of them found once; the top ten carry about 60%. The sample is drawn from a study of T cell repertoires in breast cancer. Paired alpha-beta TCRs of CD8+ T cells were analyzed by expanded emulsion RT-PCR. Germline values: CDR1 SNHLY, CDR2 FYNNEI. V lost 7 bases and J 0 bases, leaving 9 bases between the germline ends. The CDR3 has 13 amino acids.

The chain recombines TRBV2 with TRBJ1-1; no clear D. Specimen: CD8+ T cells. The clonotype originates from a pool of human donors with breast cancer or a healthy control (not recorded which). As DNA, the CDR3 is TGTGCCAGCAAAAAAGATTTGAACACTGAAGCTTTCTTT. It encodes CASKKDLNTEAFF.